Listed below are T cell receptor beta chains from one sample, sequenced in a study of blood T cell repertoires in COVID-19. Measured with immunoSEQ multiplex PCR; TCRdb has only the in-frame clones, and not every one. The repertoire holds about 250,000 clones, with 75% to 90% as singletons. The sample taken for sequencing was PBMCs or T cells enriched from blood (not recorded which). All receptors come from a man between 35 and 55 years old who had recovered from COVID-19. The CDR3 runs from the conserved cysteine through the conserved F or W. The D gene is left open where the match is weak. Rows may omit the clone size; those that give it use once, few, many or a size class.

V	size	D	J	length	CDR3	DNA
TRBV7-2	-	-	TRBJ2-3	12	CASSLLPDTQYF	TGTGCCAGCAGCCTACTACCAGATACGCAGTATTTT
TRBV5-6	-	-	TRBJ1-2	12	CASSLVEGSYTF	TGTGCCAGCAGCTTGGTGGAGGGGAGCTACACCTTC
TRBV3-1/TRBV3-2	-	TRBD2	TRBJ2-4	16	CASSRLLAGGKNIQYF	TGTGCCAGCAGCCGACTACTAGCGGGAGGGAAAAACATTCAGTACTTC
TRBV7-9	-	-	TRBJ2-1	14	CASSPTLAYNEQFF	TGTGCCAGCAGCCCAACTTTGGCCTACAATGAGCAGTTCTTC
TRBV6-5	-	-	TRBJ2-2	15	CASSYGTTNTGELFF	TGTGCCAGCAGTTACGGGACAACGAACACCGGGGAGCTGTTTTTT
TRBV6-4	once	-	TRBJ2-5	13	CASSAQISETQYF	TGTGCCAGCAGTGCACAGATCTCGGAGACCCAGTACTTC
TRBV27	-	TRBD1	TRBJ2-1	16	CASSHGWGQTYNEQFF	TGTGCCAGCAGTCACGGTTGGGGACAGACCTACAATGAGCAGTTCTTC
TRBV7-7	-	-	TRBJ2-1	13	CASSSSMLNEQFF	TGTGCCAGCAGCTCAAGCATGTTGAACGAGCAGTTCTTC
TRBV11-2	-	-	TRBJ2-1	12	CASSLSAGEQFF	TGTGCCAGCAGCTTATCGGCGGGGGAGCAGTTCTTC
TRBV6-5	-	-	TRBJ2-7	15	CASSYLRSPEGEQYF	TGTGCCAGCAGTTACCTCAGATCACCCGAGGGCGAGCAGTACTTC
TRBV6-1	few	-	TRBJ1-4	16	CASSVSTGDSNEKLFF	TGTGCCAGCAGTGTGTCAACAGGCGATTCGAATGAAAAACTGTTTTTT
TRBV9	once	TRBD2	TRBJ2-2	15	CASSPTSGYTGELFF	TGTGCCAGCAGCCCAACTAGCGGCTACACCGGGGAGCTGTTTTTT
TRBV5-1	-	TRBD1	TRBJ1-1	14	CASSSGQANTEAFF	TGCGCCAGCAGCTCGGGACAGGCAAACACTGAAGCTTTCTTT
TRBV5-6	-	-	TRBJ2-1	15	CASSFDSGTWNEQFF	TGTGCCAGCAGCTTTGACTCCGGGACTTGGAATGAGCAGTTCTTC
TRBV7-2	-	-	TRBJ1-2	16	CASSYFPQLLNYGYTF	TGTGCCAGCAGCTACTTTCCACAGCTACTTAACTATGGCTACACCTTC
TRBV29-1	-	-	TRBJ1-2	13	CSAGGGFNYGYTF	TGCAGCGCCGGGGGGGGCTTCAACTATGGCTACACCTTC
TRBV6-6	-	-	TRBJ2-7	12	CASSSGVYEQYF	TGTGCCAGCAGTTCAGGGGTTTACGAGCAGTACTTC
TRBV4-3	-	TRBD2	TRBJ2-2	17	CASSQAPTSGNTGELFF	TGCGCCAGCAGCCAAGCCCCAACTAGCGGGAACACCGGGGAGCTGTTTTTT
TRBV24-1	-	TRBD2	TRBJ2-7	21	CATVSGPPGLAGVRVGYEQYF	TGTGCCACCGTCTCTGGACCACCCGGACTAGCGGGAGTGCGGGTGGGTTACGAGCAGTACTTC
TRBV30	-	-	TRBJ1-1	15	CAWSGPPSGDTEAFF	TGTGCCTGGAGTGGGCCCCCGTCAGGGGACACTGAAGCTTTCTTT
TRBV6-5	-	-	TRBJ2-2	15	CASSRWQENTGELFF	TGTGCCAGCAGCCGGTGGCAGGAAAACACCGGGGAGCTGTTTTTT
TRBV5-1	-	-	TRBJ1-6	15	CASTKGNSYNSPLHF	TGCGCCAGCACAAAGGGGAACTCCTATAATTCACCCCTCCACTTT
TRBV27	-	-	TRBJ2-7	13	CASSAGTNYEQYF	TGTGCCAGCAGTGCCGGGACAAACTACGAGCAGTACTTC
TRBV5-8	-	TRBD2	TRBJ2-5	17	CASSQGLAGGQQETQYF	TGTGCCAGCAGCCAGGGACTAGCGGGGGGACAGCAAGAGACCCAGTACTTC
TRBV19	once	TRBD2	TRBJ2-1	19	CASRSILAGDLNSYNEQFF	TGTGCCAGTAGATCCATATTGGCGGGAGACTTGAACTCCTACAATGAGCAGTTCTTC
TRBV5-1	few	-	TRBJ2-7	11	CASSYHNEQYF	TGCGCCAGCAGCTACCACAACGAGCAGTACTTC
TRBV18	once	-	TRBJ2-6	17	CASSPNRVRSGANVLTF	TGTGCCAGCTCACCAAACAGGGTTAGATCTGGGGCCAACGTCCTGACTTTC
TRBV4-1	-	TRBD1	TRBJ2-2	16	CASSQLTGYLSGELFF	TGCGCCAGCAGCCAGTTGACAGGGTACCTTTCCGGGGAGCTGTTTTTT
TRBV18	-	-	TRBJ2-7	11	CASSPDTRQYF	TGTGCCAGCTCACCGGACACGAGGCAGTACTTC
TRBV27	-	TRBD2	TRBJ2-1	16	CASSIRGGSQNNEQFF	TGTGCCAGCAGTATCCGGGGCGGGAGTCAAAACAATGAGCAGTTCTTC
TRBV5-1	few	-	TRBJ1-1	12	CASSVTGSEAFF	TGCGCCAGCAGCGTAACAGGTTCAGAAGCTTTCTTT
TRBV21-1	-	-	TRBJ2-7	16	CASSKRGGTSLMEQYF	TGTGCCAGCAGCAAAAGGGGGGGGACAAGTCTGATGGAGCAGTACTTC
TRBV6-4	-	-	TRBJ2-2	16	CASSDSTGKNTGELFF	TGTGCCAGCAGTGACTCTACGGGGAAAAACACCGGGGAGCTGTTTTTT
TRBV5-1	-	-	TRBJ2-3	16	CASSLVASGGTDTQYF	TGCGCCAGCAGCTTGGTGGCCTCGGGGGGCACAGATACGCAGTATTTT
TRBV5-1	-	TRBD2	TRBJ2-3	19	CASSSLGLAGSGGTDTQYF	TGCGCCAGCAGCTCCCTGGGACTAGCGGGAAGCGGGGGCACAGATACGCAGTATTTT
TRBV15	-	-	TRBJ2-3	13	CATSGVGGDTQYF	TGTGCCACCAGCGGAGTTGGGGGGGATACGCAGTATTTT
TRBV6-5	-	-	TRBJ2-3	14	CASSSVDFTDTQYF	TGTGCCAGCAGTTCGGTGGACTTCACAGATACGCAGTATTTT
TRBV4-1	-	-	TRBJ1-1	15	CASSQPGGTSPEAFF	TGCGCCAGCAGCCAACCCGGGGGGACATCCCCTGAAGCTTTCTTT
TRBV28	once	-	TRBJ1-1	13	CANTGRRGTEAFF	TGTGCCAACACAGGGCGTAGAGGCACTGAAGCTTTCTTT
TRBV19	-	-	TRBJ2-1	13	CASSMDNYNEQFF	TGTGCCAGTAGTATGGACAACTACAATGAGCAGTTCTTC
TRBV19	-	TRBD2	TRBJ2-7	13	CASSRGGTYEQYF	TGTGCCAGTAGTCGGGGGGGGACCTACGAGCAGTACTTC
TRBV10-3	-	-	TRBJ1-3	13	CATGQNSGNTIYF	TGTGCCACAGGACAAAACTCTGGAAACACCATATATTTT
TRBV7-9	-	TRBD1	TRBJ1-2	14	CASSPSGTGDGYTF	TGTGCCAGCAGCCCCTCCGGGACAGGGGATGGCTACACCTTC
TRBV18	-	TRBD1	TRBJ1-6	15	CASSPEQGEITPLHF	TGTGCCAGCTCACCGGAACAGGGGGAGATCACACCCCTCCACTTT
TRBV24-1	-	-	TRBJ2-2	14	CATSGQTYTGELFF	TGTGCCACCAGTGGACAGACCTACACCGGGGAGCTGTTTTTT
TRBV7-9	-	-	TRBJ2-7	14	CASSLERESYEQYF	TGTGCCAGCAGCTTAGAACGAGAGTCCTACGAGCAGTACTTC
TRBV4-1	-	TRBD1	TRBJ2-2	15	CASSQGTGFTGELFF	TGCGCCAGCAGCCAAGGGACAGGGTTCACCGGGGAGCTGTTTTTT
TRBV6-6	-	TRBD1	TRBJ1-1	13	CASSSGTGDEAFF	TGTGCCAGCAGTTCCGGGACAGGGGATGAAGCTTTCTTT
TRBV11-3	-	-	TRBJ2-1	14	CASSFRGSDNEQFF	TGTGCCAGCAGCTTTCGGGGATCGGACAATGAGCAGTTCTTC
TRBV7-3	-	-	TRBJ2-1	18	CASSLRIMGQSSHNEQFF	TGTGCCAGCAGCTTAAGGATTATGGGGCAATCATCGCACAATGAGCAGTTCTTC
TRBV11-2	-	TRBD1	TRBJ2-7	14	CASGRRGQFYEQYF	TGTGCCAGCGGACGTCGGGGACAGTTCTACGAGCAGTACTTC
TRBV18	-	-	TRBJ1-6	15	CASSPMGGDNSPLHF	TGTGCCAGCTCACCCATGGGAGGGGACAATTCACCCCTCCACTTT
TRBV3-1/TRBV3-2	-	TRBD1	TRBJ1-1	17	CASSIRQNRGQGTEAFF	TGTGCCAGCAGCATACGCCAAAACAGGGGACAGGGAACTGAAGCTTTCTTT
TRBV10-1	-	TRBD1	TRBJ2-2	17	CASSELGDRVFSGELFF	TGCGCCAGCAGTGAGTTAGGGGACAGGGTTTTCTCCGGGGAGCTGTTTTTT
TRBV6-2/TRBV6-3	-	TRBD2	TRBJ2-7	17	CASSSQGLAGGSYEQYF	TGTGCCAGCAGTTCCCAGGGACTAGCGGGAGGGTCCTACGAGCAGTACTTC
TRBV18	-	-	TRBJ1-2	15	CASSPPLLTNYGYTF	TGTGCCAGCTCACCCCCCTTACTAACTAACTATGGCTACACCTTC
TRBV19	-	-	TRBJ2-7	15	CASSIRPGQTYEQYF	TGTGCCAGTAGTATCAGACCGGGACAAACCTACGAGCAGTACTTC
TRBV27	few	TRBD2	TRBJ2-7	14	CASSRLAGGYEQYF	TGTGCCAGCAGCCGACTAGCGGGAGGGTACGAGCAGTACTTC
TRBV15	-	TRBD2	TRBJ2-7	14	CATSHAGGPYEQYF	TGTGCCACCAGTCACGCGGGGGGGCCCTACGAGCAGTACTTC
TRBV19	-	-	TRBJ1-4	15	CASSAPGVANEKLFF	TGTGCCAGTAGTGCCCCCGGGGTGGCTAATGAAAAACTGTTTTTT